The text below deals with one T cell receptor (beta chain). These data belong to a study of blood T cell repertoires in COVID-19. Some clones are missing from TCRdb's copy, which holds only in-frame ones; the method was immunoSEQ multiplex PCR. The repertoire includes approximately 92,000 clones, roughly 84% of them detected once, and just under 2% sits in the top ten. J was trimmed by 4 bases and V by 0 bases; bases with no gene match: 3. Germline V gives CDR1 KGHSY, CDR2 FQNENV. This CDR3 has 15 residues. Material for sequencing was peripheral blood. This chain links TRBV16 with TRBJ1-3; 7 nucleotides align to TRBD1. The TCR was taken from a man in his sixties or seventies with active or convalescent COVID-19. Here the CDR3 DNA reads TGTGCCAGCAGCCAATCTCAGGGGGAAGGAAACACCATATATTTT. Its translation is CASSQSQGEGNTIYF.